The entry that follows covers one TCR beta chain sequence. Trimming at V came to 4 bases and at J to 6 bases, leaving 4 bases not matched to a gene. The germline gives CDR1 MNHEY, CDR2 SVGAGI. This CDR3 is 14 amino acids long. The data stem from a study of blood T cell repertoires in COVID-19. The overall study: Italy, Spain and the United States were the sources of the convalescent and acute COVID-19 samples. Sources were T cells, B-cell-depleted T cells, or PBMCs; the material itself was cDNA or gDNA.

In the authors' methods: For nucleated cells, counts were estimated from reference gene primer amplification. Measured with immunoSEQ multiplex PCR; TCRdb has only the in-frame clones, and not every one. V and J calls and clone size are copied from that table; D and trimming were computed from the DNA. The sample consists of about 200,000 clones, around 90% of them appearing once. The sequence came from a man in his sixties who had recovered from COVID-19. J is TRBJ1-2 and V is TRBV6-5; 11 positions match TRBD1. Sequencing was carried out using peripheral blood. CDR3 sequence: CASSLGQGGNGYTF. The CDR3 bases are TGTGCCAGCAGTTTGGGACAGGGGGGAAATGGCTACACCTTC.